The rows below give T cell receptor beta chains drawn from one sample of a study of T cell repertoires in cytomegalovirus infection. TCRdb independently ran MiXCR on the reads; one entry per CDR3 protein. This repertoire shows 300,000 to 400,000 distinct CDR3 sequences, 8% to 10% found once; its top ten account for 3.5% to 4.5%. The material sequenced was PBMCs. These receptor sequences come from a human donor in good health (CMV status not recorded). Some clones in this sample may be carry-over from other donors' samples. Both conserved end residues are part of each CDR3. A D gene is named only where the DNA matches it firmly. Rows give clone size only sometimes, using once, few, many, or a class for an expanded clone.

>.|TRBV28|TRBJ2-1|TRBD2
TGTGCCAGCAGTCCAGCGAGTCCCCTAGCGGGAGGGCCGGGTGAGCAGTTCTTC
CASSPASPLAGGPGEQFF
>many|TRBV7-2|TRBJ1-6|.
TGTGCCAGCAGCTTAGGGGCAGGGGCGGGTTCACCCCTCCACTTT
CASSLGAGAGSPLHF
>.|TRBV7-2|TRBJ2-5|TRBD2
TGTGCCAGCAGCTTACCTAGCGGGAGGGCCCAGTACTTC
CASSLPSGRAQYF
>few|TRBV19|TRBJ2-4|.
TGTGCCAGTAGTATCCGGGATAGGGGAATGGGCAAAAACATTCAGTACTTC
CASSIRDRGMGKNIQYF
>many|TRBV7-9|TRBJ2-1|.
TGTGCCAGCAGCGACCAAGGGTCTGAGCAGTTCTTC
CASSDQGSEQFF
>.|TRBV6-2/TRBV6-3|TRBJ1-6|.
TGTGCCAGCAGTTATCCCCTCGAAGGCAATTCACCCCTCCACTTT
CASSYPLEGNSPLHF
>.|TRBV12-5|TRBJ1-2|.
TGTGCTAGTGGCGAGGGGGATGCCTATGGCTACACCTTC
CASGEGDAYGYTF
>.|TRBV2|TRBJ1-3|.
TGTGCCAGCACCCAAGGGGGGTACGGAAACACCATATATTTT
CASTQGGYGNTIYF
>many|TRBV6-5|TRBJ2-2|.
TGTGCCAGCAGTTACTCTATCGGGGAGCTGTTTTTT
CASSYSIGELFF
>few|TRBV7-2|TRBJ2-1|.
TGTGCCAGCAGCCCTACCGCTGAGCAGTTCTTC
CASSPTAEQFF
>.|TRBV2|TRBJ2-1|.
TGTGCCAGCAGTCCCGGGCCCCGCAATGAGCAGTTCTTC
CASSPGPRNEQFF
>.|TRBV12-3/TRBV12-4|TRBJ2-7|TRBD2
TGTGCCAGCAGTCCATTAAACGGTCGACTAGCGGGGCTCTCCTACGAGCAGTACTTC
CASSPLNGRLAGLSYEQYF
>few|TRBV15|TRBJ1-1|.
TGTGCCACCAGCGGGGGTCCGTGGGAGAACACTGAAGCTTTCTTT
CATSGGPWENTEAFF
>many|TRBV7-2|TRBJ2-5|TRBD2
TGTGCCAGCAGCTTAGCGCAGGGACTAGCGGGGGAAGAGACCCAGTACTTC
CASSLAQGLAGEETQYF
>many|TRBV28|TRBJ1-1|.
TGTGCCAGCAGTTTCAGGCCGAACACTGAAGCTTTCTTT
CASSFRPNTEAFF
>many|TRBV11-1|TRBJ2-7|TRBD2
TGTGCCAGCAGCTTCGTTCGAGGGACTAGCGACTACGAGCAGTACTTC
CASSFVRGTSDYEQYF
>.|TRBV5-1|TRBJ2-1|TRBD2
TGCGCCAGCAGCTTGGGTACTACTAGCGATTACAATGAGCAGTTCTTC
CASSLGTTSDYNEQFF
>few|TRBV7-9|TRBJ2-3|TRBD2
TGTGCCAGCAGCTTGGCGGCGGGAGGGGCACAGTATTTT
CASSLAAGGAQYF
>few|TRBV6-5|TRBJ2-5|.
TGTGCCAGCACCACCCTCCCGAGGCGGGCCGCAGAGACCCAGTACTTC
CASTTLPRRAAETQYF
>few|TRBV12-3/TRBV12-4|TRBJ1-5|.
TGTGCCAGCAGTTTCGGGACTTCCCAGCATTTT
CASSFGTSQHF
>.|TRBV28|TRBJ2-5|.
TGTGCCAGCAGCCCCCGGCAGGCCCAGTACTTC
CASSPRQAQYF
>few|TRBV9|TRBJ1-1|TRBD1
TGTGCCAGCAGCGGGGACAGGTCTAACACTGAAGCTTTCTTT
CASSGDRSNTEAFF
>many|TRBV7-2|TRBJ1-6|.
TGTGCCAGCAGCGAGTACGCCCCGACGAGCTCCTATAATTCACCCCTCCACTTT
CASSEYAPTSSYNSPLHF
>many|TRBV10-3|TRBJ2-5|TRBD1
TGTGCCATCGGACAGGCGTTGGGGACCCAGTACTTC
CAIGQALGTQYF
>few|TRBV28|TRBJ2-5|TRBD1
TGTGCCAGCAGGGTGTCCCCCGGGACAGGGAGACAGACCCAGTACTTC
CASRVSPGTGRQTQYF
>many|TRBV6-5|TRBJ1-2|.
TGTGCCAGCAGTCGAGGGACCAGTGGCTACACCTTC
CASSRGTSGYTF
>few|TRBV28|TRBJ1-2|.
TGTGCCAGCAGTCCCCCATTAATTCAAGGTGGCTACACCTTC
CASSPPLIQGGYTF
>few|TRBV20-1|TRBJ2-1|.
TGCAGTGCTAGATCTCCCGCGAGGGGGAGGAATGAGCAGTTCTTC
CSARSPARGRNEQFF
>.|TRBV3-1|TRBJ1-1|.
TGTGCCAGCAGCCAAGGGATGGGGGGTATGAGGACTGAAGCTTTCTTT
CASSQGMGGMRTEAFF
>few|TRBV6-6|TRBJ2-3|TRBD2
TGTGCCAGCAGGATGACTAGCGGGGGAACAGATACGCAGTATTTT
CASRMTSGGTDTQYF
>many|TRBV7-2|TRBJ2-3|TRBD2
TGTGCCAGCAGCCGGGGCGCCGGCGGGGGGTCGGCAGATACGCAGTATTTT
CASSRGAGGGSADTQYF
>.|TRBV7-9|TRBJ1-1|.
TGTGCCAGCAGCCCAGGACCTGAAGCTTTCTTT
CASSPGPEAFF
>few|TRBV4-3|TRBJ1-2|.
TGCGCCAGCAGCCAAGGATCCGGGGATGGCTACACCTTC
CASSQGSGDGYTF
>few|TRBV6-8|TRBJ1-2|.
TGTGCCAGCAGTTTCGGGGGCGACGGCTACACCTTC
CASSFGGDGYTF
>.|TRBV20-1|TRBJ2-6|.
TGCAGTGCTAGAGGAGCCAACGTCCTGACTTTC
CSARGANVLTF